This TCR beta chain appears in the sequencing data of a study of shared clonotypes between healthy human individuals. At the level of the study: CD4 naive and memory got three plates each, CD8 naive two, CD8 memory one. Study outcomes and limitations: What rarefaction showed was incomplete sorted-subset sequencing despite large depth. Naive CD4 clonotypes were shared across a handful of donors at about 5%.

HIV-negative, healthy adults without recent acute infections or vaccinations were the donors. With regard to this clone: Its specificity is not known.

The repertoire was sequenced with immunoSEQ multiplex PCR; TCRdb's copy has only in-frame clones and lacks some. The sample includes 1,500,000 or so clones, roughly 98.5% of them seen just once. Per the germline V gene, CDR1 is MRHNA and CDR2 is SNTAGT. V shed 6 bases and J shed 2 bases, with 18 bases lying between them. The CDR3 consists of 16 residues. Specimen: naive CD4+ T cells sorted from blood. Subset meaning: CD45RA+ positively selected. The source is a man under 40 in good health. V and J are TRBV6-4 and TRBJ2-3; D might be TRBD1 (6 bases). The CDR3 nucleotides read TGTGCCAGCAGGGTGAGTGAGGGACACATCACAGATACGCAGTATTTT. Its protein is CASRVSEGHITDTQYF.